The 19 T cell receptor beta chains given below trace back to one sample, sequenced in a study of monozygotic twins with inflammatory bowel disease (dated by TCRdb to about 2019). The method behind the library was 5' RACE. Sequencing used an Illumina HiSeq 2500. TCRdb reprocessed the reads and assigns one entry to each CDR3 protein sequence, leaving out DNA. For this sample, the table gives approximately 420,000 distinct CDR3 sequences. The ten most abundant clones make up around 2.4% of the sample. The material sequenced was blood. All receptors come from a human donor with ulcerative colitis or Crohn's disease, or a healthy co-twin of an affected twin (not recorded which).

The chain links TRBV27 to TRBJ2-2; the D call from TCRdb, TRBD1, cannot be confirmed without DNA. The CDR3 consists of 16 residues. The V gene's germline CDR1 is MNHEY and CDR2 SMNVEV (reference sequence). The CDR3: CSSSLRTLTNTGELFF.

V gene TRBV19 combines with J gene TRBJ1-5; the TRBD1 assignment by TCRdb is unverifiable without DNA. The CDR3 runs to 15 residues. CDR1 LNHDA and CDR2 SQIVND come from the germline V gene (reference sequence). Here the CDR3 reads CASSNRAQGASGEHF.

The chain joins TRBV20-1 to TRBJ2-7; TCRdb outputs TRBD1, but without DNA this stays unchecked. There are 14 residues in the CDR3. From germline, CDR1 is DFQATT and CDR2 SNEGSKA (reference sequence). CDR3 sequence reads: CSASGRNGAYEQYF.

This rearrangement joins TRBV7-9 to TRBJ2-5. CDR1 and CDR2 (germline): SEHNR, FQNEAQ (reference sequence). The CDR3 has 14 amino acids. The CDR3 here is CASSPKRVQETQYF.

This chain links TRBV7-9 with TRBJ2-7; the TCRdb call, TRBD1, lacks DNA for checking. The CDR3 contains 14 residues. Germline lookup yields CDR1 SEHNR and CDR2 FQNEAQ (reference sequence). Here the CDR3 reads CASSLVGQNEEQYF.

V and J are TRBV9 and TRBJ2-1; TCRdb's D call, TRBD2, is unchecked because there is no DNA. The germline V gene has CDR1 SGDLS and CDR2 YYNGEE. This CDR3 comprises 16 residues. CDR3 residues: CASSPRSSGGYNEQFF.

This chain joins TRBV15 and TRBJ1-6. The CDR3 sequence is 16 residues long. The germline V gene encodes CDR1 LNHNV and CDR2 YYDKDF (reference sequence). CDR3 sequence: CATSRVLGFDNSPLHF.

The CDR3: CASSPGRDRLFYEQYF. The V and J genes are TRBV28 and TRBJ2-7; TCRdb names TRBD1, which stays unverified in the absence of DNA. CDR3 size: 16 residues. The germline V gene encodes CDR1 MDHEN and CDR2 SYDVKM.

This chain links TRBV28 with TRBJ2-7; no DNA is available, so the TRBD1 call from TCRdb remains unchecked. CDR3 length: 12 residues. Germline values: CDR1 MDHEN, CDR2 SYDVKM. CDR3 in amino acids: CASRTGVYEQYF.

The gene calls are TRBV27 and TRBJ2-1; TCRdb selects TRBD2, and the lack of DNA leaves this call unchecked. Germline V CDR1 and CDR2: MNHEY, SMNVEV (reference sequence). CDR3 length: 16 amino acids. The CDR3 reads CASIGLAVSSYNEQFF.

CDR3 sequence reads: CATTPPTMGQSNQPQHF. The chain employs TRBV28 and TRBJ1-5; TCRdb's D call, TRBD1, is unchecked because there is no DNA. The CDR3 loop spans 17 amino acids. Germline V gene sequence: CDR1 MDHEN, CDR2 SYDVKM.

The chain is built from TRBV18 and TRBJ2-7. The germline CDR1 and CDR2 sequences are KGHSH and LQKENI. This CDR3 has 13 residues. The CDR3 region is CASSRNRMDEQYF.

The chain links TRBV12-3 or TRBV12-4 to TRBJ2-7. The CDR3 runs 12 residues. CDR3 in amino acids: CASSRLRDEQYF.

The chain links TRBV7-9 to TRBJ2-7. This CDR3 contains 16 residues. From germline, CDR1 is SEHNR and CDR2 FQNEAQ (reference sequence). The CDR3 sequence: CASSLALPRGSYEQYF.

The rearrangement uses TRBV2 and TRBJ1-3. The V gene's germline CDR1 is SNHLY and CDR2 FYNNEI. This CDR3 spans 15 amino acids. CDR3: CASSAVASSGNTIYF.

The rearrangement links TRBV3-1 to TRBJ1-1; no DNA is available, so the TRBD1 call from TCRdb remains unchecked. Germline CDR1 reads LGHDT; CDR2 reads YNNKEL (reference sequence). This CDR3 spans 13 amino acids. This CDR3 is CASSQTGHTEAFF.

This rearrangement joins TRBV29-1 to TRBJ1-6; there is no DNA to check the TCRdb D call of TRBD1. The CDR3 contains 14 residues. Germline values: CDR1 SQVTM, CDR2 ANQGSEA. The CDR3 sequence: CSVATGSLNSPLHF.

This rearrangement joins TRBV20-1 to TRBJ2-1; TCRdb gives TRBD2 as the D gene, but with no DNA this cannot be confirmed. CDR1 and CDR2 from the germline V gene are DFQATT and SNEGSKA (reference sequence). CDR3 length: 12 residues. The CDR3 loop is CSASGGASEQFF.

The chain is built from TRBV20-1 and TRBJ2-3; TCRdb lists TRBD2, though no DNA is available to test this call. The CDR3 consists of 16 residues. Germline lookup yields CDR1 DFQATT and CDR2 SNEGSKA (reference sequence). The CDR3 sequence is CSAREFRGGAIDTQYF.